The entry below describes one T cell receptor beta chain. Antigen specificity is unknown. The entry originates in a study of CD8 T cells in ankylosing spondylitis. Quantitative 5'-RACE with molecular barcodes produced the TCR beta libraries. TCRdb re-analysed the 5' RACE reads in MiXCR, keeping a single row per CDR3 protein. The top ten hold approximately 0.46% of the sample, which has 700,000 to 850,000 distinct CDR3 sequences, roughly 12% seen once. Whole-study findings and limits: What appeared characteristic of ankylosing spondylitis blood was a TCR beta motif of eight highly homologous variants. Disease-linked clones displayed a CD8+ phenotype and appeared relatively rarely in peripheral blood. Previously reported in reactive arthritis synovial fluid and blood were some of the motif variants. Disease-linked clones were reportedly significantly enriched in matched ankylosing spondylitis synovial fluid.

This CDR3 contains 18 residues. V trimming: 2 bases; J trimming: 2 bases; junction bases outside the gene matches: 12. CDR1 and CDR2 from the germline V gene are MNHEY and SMNVEV (reference sequence). The chain carries TRBV27 and TRBJ1-5; 7 nucleotides line up with TRBD1. This clonotype was obtained from a male donor with ankylosing spondylitis. The sequencing sample was made of blood, either unsorted or a sorted T cell fraction (not recorded which). The CDR3: CASSLVGPQTGGNQPQHF. The CDR3, as DNA: TGTGCCAGCAGTTTAGTTGGACCCCAAACAGGGGGCAATCAGCCCCAGCATTTT.